This T cell receptor beta chain came from a study of blood T cell repertoires in COVID-19. The overall study: COVID-19 samples, acute and convalescent, were from the United States, Italy and Spain. T cells, B-cell-depleted T cells, or PBMCs supplied cDNA or gDNA.

Original processing methods: It was from reference gene primer amplification that nucleated cell counts were estimated. TCRdb keeps only in-frame clones here, not all; method: immunoSEQ multiplex PCR. V, J and clone size are those of that table, while D and trimming were read from the DNA. The table shows over 50,000 clones, with 91% occurring only once. The V gene end was trimmed by 6 bases and the J gene end by 0 bases; junction bases not matched to a gene: 6. The CDR3 is 15 residues long. Germline lookup yields CDR1 MDHEN and CDR2 SYDVKM. Material for sequencing was peripheral blood. The clonotype originates from a woman between 55 and 75 years old with active or convalescent COVID-19. The gene calls are TRBV28 and TRBJ1-2, with 8 bases aligning to TRBD1. CDR3 region: CASRNYRGTNYGYTF. The DNA for the CDR3 is TGTGCCAGCAGGAACTACAGGGGGACTAACTATGGCTACACCTTC.